This passage covers 9 T cell receptor beta chains from one sample sequenced in a study of beta chain features in type 1 diabetes (dated by TCRdb to 2017 to 2018). The method was the immunoSEQ multiplex PCR assay. All of the isolated RNA was reverse transcribed with the High Capacity cDNA Reverse Transcription Kit, so expressed TCRB transcripts were sequenced. Drawn from immuneACCESS, this table holds only the in-frame rearrangements with V and J called that TCRdb kept. Clones are partly lost; checked studies trace under half to an unresolved V gene and leave the rest unexplained. Within this sample are 400,000 to 450,000 clones, with approximately 15% of them counted one time only. Roughly 0.035% of the sample goes to the ten largest clones. Sequenced sample: naive CD4+ T cells from blood. Read against the paper, the sample's cell subset or site label means: true naive CD4+ T cells. The receptors shown here come from a man aged 25-40 years in good health.

This clone came up a few times. The chain links TRBV4-2 to TRBJ2-1; the D gene could be TRBD1 or TRBD2 (5 bases each). This CDR3 is built from 13 residues. CDR1 is LGHNA, CDR2 YNFKEQ, per germline. Trimming removed 0 bases from V and 8 bases from J, with 8 bases in between. The CDR3 coding sequence is TGTGCCAGCAGCCAAGACAGGGACCATGAGCAGTTCTTC. It encodes CASSQDRDHEQFF.

A few counts support this clone. The V call is TRBV23-1, the J call TRBJ2-3, with TRBD2 matching 13 bases. TRBV23-1 is noted as an ORF with a role that remains uncertain. The ends lost 8 bases at V and 6 bases at J; junction bases unmatched: 20. CDR3 length: 19 amino acids. CDR3 amino acids: CASPEGGWTSGRFTDTQYF. CDR3 coding DNA: TGCGCCAGCCCTGAGGGGGGCTGGACTAGCGGGAGATTTACGGATACGCAGTATTTT.

This clone was recorded a few times. The chain recombines TRBV9 with TRBJ2-7; D is perhaps TRBD2 (5 bases). CDR3 length: 14 residues. Looked up from germline, CDR1 is SGDLS and CDR2 is YYNGEE. V lost 2 bases, J lost 0 bases, and 9 bases lay in between. As DNA, the CDR3 is TGTGCCAGCAGCGTCCGGGGATCCTCCTACGAGCAGTACTTC. Translated, it gives CASSVRGSSYEQYF.

The chain uses TRBV18 and TRBJ2-3, with D perhaps matching TRBD2 (5 bases). The CDR3 sequence is 14 residues long. V was pared by 2 bases and J by 2 bases, with 8 bases between. Germline CDR1 KGHSH, CDR2 LQKENI. The CDR3 DNA reads as TGTGCCAGCTCACCAAGGAGGACCACAGATACGCAGTATTTT. It encodes CASSPRRTTDTQYF.

Only a few counts were recorded for this clone. V usage is TRBV30 and J usage is TRBJ2-2; no clear D gene. Germline V gene lookup returns CDR1 GTSNPN and CDR2 SVGIG (reference sequence). This CDR3 spans 14 amino acids. The germline V and J ends were trimmed by 5 bases and 2 bases, with 12 bases remaining between them. The CDR3 DNA reads as TGTGCCTGGTCCGACTTGATCAACACCGGGGAGCTGTTTTTT. Amino acids: CAWSDLINTGELFF.

This clone was seen only a few times. The chain couples TRBV12-2 to TRBJ2-3; whether TRBD2, the table's D call, matches the DNA was not checked. TRBV12-2 is classified as a pseudogene. The length of the CDR3 is 16 residues. CDR3 DNA: TGTGCAAGTCCCGGGATGACAGGACTAGATACAGATACGCAGTATTTT. Amino acids: CASPGMTGLDTDTQYF.

The chain links TRBV5-1 to TRBJ2-3; D not resolved. Trimming stripped 0 bases from V and 5 bases from J, with 7 bases between. CDR3 size: 13 residues. CDR1 is SGHRS and CDR2 is YFSETQ in the germline V gene. CDR3 DNA sequence: TGCGCCAGCAGCTTGGGGTTCGAAGATACGCAGTATTTT. Translation: CASSLGFEDTQYF.

The chain joins TRBV7-2 to TRBJ2-1; 8 bases map to TRBD1. Germline V gives CDR1 SGHTA, CDR2 FQGNSA. The J segment lost 4 bases and the V segment lost 2 bases, leaving 7 bases of the junction unmatched. The CDR3 length is 16 residues. CDR3 nucleotides: TGTGCCAGCAGCTTAACAAAGACAGGGGCTTACAATGAGCAGTTCTTC. Translating gives CASSLTKTGAYNEQFF.

The chain links TRBV7-6 to TRBJ2-1, with D unresolved. With 2 bases removed from V and 6 bases from J, the gap between germline ends came to 5 bases. Per germline, CDR1 SGHVS and CDR2 FNYEAQ. The CDR3 has 12 amino acids. Here the CDR3 DNA reads TGTGCCAGCAGCTTAACTTCCAATGAGCAGTTCTTC. Translating gives CASSLTSNEQFF.